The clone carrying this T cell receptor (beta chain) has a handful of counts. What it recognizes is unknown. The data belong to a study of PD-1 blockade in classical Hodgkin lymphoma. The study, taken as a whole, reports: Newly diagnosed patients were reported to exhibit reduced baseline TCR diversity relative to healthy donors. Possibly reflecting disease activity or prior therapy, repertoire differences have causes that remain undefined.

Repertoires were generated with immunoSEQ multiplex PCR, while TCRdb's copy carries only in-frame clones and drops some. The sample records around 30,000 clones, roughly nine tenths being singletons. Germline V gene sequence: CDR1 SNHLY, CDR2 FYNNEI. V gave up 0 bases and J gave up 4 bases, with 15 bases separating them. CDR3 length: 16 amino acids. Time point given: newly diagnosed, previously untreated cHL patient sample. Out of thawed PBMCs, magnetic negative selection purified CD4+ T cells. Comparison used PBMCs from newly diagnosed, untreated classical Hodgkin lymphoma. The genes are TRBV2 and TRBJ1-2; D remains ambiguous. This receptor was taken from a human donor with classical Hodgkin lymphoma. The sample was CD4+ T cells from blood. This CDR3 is CASSEALRPAAYGYTF. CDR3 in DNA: TGTGCCAGCAGTGAAGCGCTTCGGCCAGCCGCCTATGGCTACACCTTC.